These T cell receptor beta chains were read from a single sample in a study of blood T cell repertoires in COVID-19. TCRdb's table, derived via immunoSEQ multiplex PCR, lists solely in-frame clones and lacks some. The sample holds 130,000 to 150,000 clones, 87% seen once. The sequenced material came from PBMCs or T cells enriched from blood (not recorded which). The receptor source for this set is a man between 60 and 75 years old who had recovered from COVID-19. The CDR3 runs from the conserved cysteine through the conserved F or W. The order of the fields is J gene, V gene, CDR3 protein.

j_gene: TRBJ2-3
v_gene: TRBV5-1
CDR3aa: CASSSGTNFFTDTQYF

j_gene: TRBJ2-2
v_gene: TRBV6-5
CDR3aa: CASTGTPNTGELFF

j_gene: TRBJ2-5
v_gene: TRBV11-2
CDR3aa: CASTRADQETQYF

j_gene: TRBJ1-4
v_gene: TRBV18
CDR3aa: CASSPQQEGEKLFF

j_gene: TRBJ2-7
v_gene: TRBV7-8
CDR3aa: CASSLAGTYEQYF

j_gene: TRBJ1-3
v_gene: TRBV2
CDR3aa: CASRDRGDTIYF

j_gene: TRBJ2-7
v_gene: TRBV7-7
CDR3aa: CASSLARGSSYEQYF

j_gene: TRBJ1-5
v_gene: TRBV24-1
CDR3aa: CATSDSRGGQVPPQHF

j_gene: TRBJ2-5
v_gene: TRBV4-1
CDR3aa: CASSQVIWEEETQYF

j_gene: TRBJ1-2
v_gene: TRBV2
CDR3aa: CATSAGALRGYTF

j_gene: TRBJ2-5
v_gene: TRBV10-2
CDR3aa: CASSESWSRETQYF

j_gene: TRBJ1-3
v_gene: TRBV13
CDR3aa: CASSPNGNTIYF

j_gene: TRBJ2-7
v_gene: TRBV5-4
CDR3aa: CASRFDRVSYEQYF

j_gene: TRBJ2-7
v_gene: TRBV5-4
CDR3aa: CASSFRGEQYF

j_gene: TRBJ2-5
v_gene: TRBV7-2
CDR3aa: CASSLSLAVQETQYF

j_gene: TRBJ2-5
v_gene: TRBV19
CDR3aa: CASSKRDRGETQYF

j_gene: TRBJ2-2
v_gene: TRBV7-8
CDR3aa: CASSFPGRAGELFF

j_gene: TRBJ2-2
v_gene: TRBV23-1
CDR3aa: CASTSLIGRAYTGELFF

j_gene: TRBJ2-4
v_gene: TRBV18
CDR3aa: CASSPLDRANIQYF

j_gene: TRBJ1-1
v_gene: TRBV3-1/TRBV3-2
CDR3aa: CASSQEAMNTEAFF

j_gene: TRBJ1-6
v_gene: TRBV18
CDR3aa: CASRDREYSPLHF

j_gene: TRBJ1-1
v_gene: TRBV3-1/TRBV3-2
CDR3aa: CASSQVIGTGSTEAFF

j_gene: TRBJ2-1
v_gene: TRBV21-1
CDR3aa: CASRPSNEQFF

j_gene: TRBJ2-3
v_gene: TRBV3-1/TRBV3-2
CDR3aa: CASRGTSGFTDTQYF

j_gene: TRBJ2-7
v_gene: TRBV4-1
CDR3aa: CASSQEIGGGDEQYF

j_gene: TRBJ1-2
v_gene: TRBV2
CDR3aa: CASSDSLTYGYTF

j_gene: TRBJ1-2
v_gene: TRBV2
CDR3aa: CATHRAVGYTF

j_gene: TRBJ2-3
v_gene: TRBV6-1
CDR3aa: CASSEDGRTGVNTDTQYF

j_gene: TRBJ2-1
v_gene: TRBV6-5
CDR3aa: CASSSSGLYYNEQFF

j_gene: TRBJ1-5
v_gene: TRBV7-2
CDR3aa: CASSLFVSQPQHF

j_gene: TRBJ1-6
v_gene: TRBV25-1
CDR3aa: CASSVEGGSPLHF

j_gene: TRBJ2-1
v_gene: TRBV4-2
CDR3aa: CASSQDPPGFLRESPYNEQFF

j_gene: TRBJ1-5
v_gene: TRBV9
CDR3aa: CASSVGGEEGQPQHF

j_gene: TRBJ1-1
v_gene: TRBV28
CDR3aa: CASSSTGLDTEAFF

j_gene: TRBJ1-1
v_gene: TRBV3-1/TRBV3-2
CDR3aa: CASSQALTETEAFF

j_gene: TRBJ1-1
v_gene: TRBV5-1
CDR3aa: CASSLTGLNTEAFF

j_gene: TRBJ1-5
v_gene: TRBV10-3
CDR3aa: CAISGDRGYDQPQHF

j_gene: TRBJ2-3
v_gene: TRBV6-5
CDR3aa: CASSYSEFTDTQYF

j_gene: TRBJ1-6
v_gene: TRBV5-5
CDR3aa: CASSLYQGSSYNSPLHF

j_gene: TRBJ1-3
v_gene: TRBV29-1
CDR3aa: CSVVTGGNTIYF

j_gene: TRBJ2-4
v_gene: TRBV10-1
CDR3aa: CASRQGLENIQYF